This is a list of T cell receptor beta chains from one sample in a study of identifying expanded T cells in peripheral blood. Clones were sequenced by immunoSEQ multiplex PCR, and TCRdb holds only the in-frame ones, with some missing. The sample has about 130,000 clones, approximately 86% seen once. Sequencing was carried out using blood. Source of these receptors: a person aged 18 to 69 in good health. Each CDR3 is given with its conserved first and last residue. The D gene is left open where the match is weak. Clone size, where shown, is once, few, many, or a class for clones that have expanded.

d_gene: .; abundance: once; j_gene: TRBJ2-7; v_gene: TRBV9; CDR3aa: CASSASIQGSGEQYF; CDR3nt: TGTGCCAGCAGCGCCTCAATACAGGGTTCGGGCGAGCAGTACTTC
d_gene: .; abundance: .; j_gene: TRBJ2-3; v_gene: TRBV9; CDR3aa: CASSPRRLGADTQYF; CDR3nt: TGTGCCAGCAGCCCCCGGCGACTGGGGGCAGATACGCAGTATTTT
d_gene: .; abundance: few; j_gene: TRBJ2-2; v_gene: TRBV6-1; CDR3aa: CASSEVFPTGELFF; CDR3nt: TGTGCCAGCAGTGAAGTCTTCCCGACCGGGGAGCTGTTTTTT
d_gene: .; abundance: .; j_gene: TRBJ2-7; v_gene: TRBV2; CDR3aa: CASSDSDGVNEQYF; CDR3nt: TGTGCCAGCAGTGATTCAGACGGTGTCAACGAGCAGTACTTC
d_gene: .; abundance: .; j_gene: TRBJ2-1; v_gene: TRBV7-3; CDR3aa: CASSSPLVDNEQFF; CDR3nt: TGTGCCAGCAGCTCTCCGTTAGTAGACAATGAGCAGTTCTTC
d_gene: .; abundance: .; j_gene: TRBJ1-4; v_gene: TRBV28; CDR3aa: CASSLSRVNEKLFF; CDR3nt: TGTGCCAGCAGTTTATCCAGGGTGAATGAAAAACTGTTTTTT
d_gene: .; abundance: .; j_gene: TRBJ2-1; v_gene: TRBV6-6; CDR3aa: CASSGQGGGNEQFF; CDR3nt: TGTGCCAGCAGCGGACAGGGAGGGGGCAATGAGCAGTTCTTC
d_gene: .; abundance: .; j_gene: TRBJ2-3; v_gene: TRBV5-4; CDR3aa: CASSTGRGTDTQYF; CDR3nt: TGTGCCAGCAGCACGGGACGGGGCACAGATACGCAGTATTTT
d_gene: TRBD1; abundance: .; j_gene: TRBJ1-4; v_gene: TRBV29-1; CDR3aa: CSVDGTGGDEKLFF; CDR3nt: TGCAGCGTTGACGGGACAGGGGGCGACGAAAAACTGTTTTTT
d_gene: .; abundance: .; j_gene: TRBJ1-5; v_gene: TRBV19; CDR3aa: CASIPGSHRDQPQHF; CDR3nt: TGTGCCAGTATCCCAGGTAGCCATCGGGATCAGCCCCAGCATTTT
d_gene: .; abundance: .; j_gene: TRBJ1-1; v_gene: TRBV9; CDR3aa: CASSVGKGAVTEAFF; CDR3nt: TGTGCCAGCAGCGTAGGGAAAGGGGCGGTCACTGAAGCTTTCTTT
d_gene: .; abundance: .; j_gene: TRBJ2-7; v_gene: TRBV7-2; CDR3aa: CASSQVRGAYEQYF; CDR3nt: TGTGCCAGCAGCCAGGTGAGGGGCGCGTACGAGCAGTACTTC
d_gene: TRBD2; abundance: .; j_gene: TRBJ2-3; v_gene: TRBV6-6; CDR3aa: CASSYSGRPDTQYF; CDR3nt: TGTGCCAGCAGTTACAGCGGGAGACCAGATACGCAGTATTTT
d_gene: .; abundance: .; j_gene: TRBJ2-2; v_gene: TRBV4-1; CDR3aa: CASSPLDLISTGELFF; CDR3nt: TGCGCCAGCAGCCCTTTGGACCTAATCAGCACCGGGGAGCTGTTTTTT
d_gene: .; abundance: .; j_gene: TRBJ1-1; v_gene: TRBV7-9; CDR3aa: CASSTKGEMGAFF; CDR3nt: TGTGCCAGCAGCACCAAAGGGGAGATGGGAGCTTTCTTT
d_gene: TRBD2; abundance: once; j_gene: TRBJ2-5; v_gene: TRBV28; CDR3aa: CASSPGGVMLQETQYF; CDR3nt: TGTGCCAGCAGTCCGGGGGGGGTGATGTTGCAAGAGACCCAGTACTTC
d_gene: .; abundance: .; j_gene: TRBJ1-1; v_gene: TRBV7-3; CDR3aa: CASSADGNTEAFF; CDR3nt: TGTGCCAGCAGCGCTGACGGTAACACTGAAGCTTTCTTT
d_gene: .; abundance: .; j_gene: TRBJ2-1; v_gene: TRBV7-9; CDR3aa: CASSLRGHPRNEQFF; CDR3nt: TGTGCCAGCAGCTTGCGGGGCCACCCGAGGAATGAGCAGTTCTTC
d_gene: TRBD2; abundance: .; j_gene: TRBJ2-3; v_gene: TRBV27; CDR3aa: CASSFRTSAYTQYF; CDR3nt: TGTGCCAGCAGTTTTAGGACTAGCGCCTATACGCAGTATTTT
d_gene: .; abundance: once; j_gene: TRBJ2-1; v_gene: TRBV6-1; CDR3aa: CASMTAGRDDEQFF; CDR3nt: TGTGCCAGCATGACTGCGGGACGAGACGATGAGCAGTTCTTC
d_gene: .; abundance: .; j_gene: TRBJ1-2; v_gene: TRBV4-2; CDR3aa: CASSQAGQLYGYTF; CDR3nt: TGTGCCAGCAGCCAAGCAGGACAGCTCTATGGCTACACCTTC
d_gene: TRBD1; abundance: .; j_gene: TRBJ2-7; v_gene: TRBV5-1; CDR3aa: CASAGQASSYEQYF; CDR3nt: TGCGCCAGCGCGGGACAGGCGAGCTCCTACGAGCAGTACTTC
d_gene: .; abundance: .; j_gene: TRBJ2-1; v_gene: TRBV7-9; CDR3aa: CASSPGTRQEQFF; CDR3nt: TGTGCCAGCAGCCCCGGGACCCGACAGGAGCAGTTCTTC
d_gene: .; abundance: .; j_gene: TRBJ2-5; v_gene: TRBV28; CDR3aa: CASSLAGTTETQYF; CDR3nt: TGTGCCAGCAGTTTGGCGGGAACTACAGAGACCCAGTACTTC
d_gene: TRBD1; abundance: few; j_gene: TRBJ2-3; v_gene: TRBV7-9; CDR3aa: CASSPTGQGTDTQYF; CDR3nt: TGTGCCAGCAGCCCCACGGGACAGGGCACAGATACGCAGTATTTT
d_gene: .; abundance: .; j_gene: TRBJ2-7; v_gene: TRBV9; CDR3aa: CASSAQGRYEQYF; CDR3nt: TGTGCCAGCAGCGCACAGGGTCGGTACGAGCAGTACTTC
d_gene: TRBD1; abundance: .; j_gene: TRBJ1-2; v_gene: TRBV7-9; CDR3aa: CASSPGQYGYTF; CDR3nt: TGTGCCAGCAGCCCGGGACAGTATGGCTACACCTTC
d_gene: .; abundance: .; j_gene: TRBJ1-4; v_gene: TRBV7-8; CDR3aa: CASSLVGYEKLFF; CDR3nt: TGTGCCAGCAGCTTAGTAGGTTATGAAAAACTGTTTTTT
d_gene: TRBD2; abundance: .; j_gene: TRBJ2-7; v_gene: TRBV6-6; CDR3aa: CASSSSGRGLQEYF; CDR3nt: TGTGCCAGCAGTTCTAGCGGGAGAGGCTTACAAGAGTACTTC
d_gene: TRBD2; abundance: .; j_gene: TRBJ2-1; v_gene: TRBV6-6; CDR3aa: CASSLGLGGYNEQFF; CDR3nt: TGTGCCAGCAGTCTGGGACTAGGAGGCTACAATGAGCAGTTCTTC
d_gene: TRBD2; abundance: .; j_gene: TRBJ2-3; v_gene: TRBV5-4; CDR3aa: CASSFGLAGGQDTQYF; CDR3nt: TGTGCCAGCAGCTTCGGACTAGCGGGAGGTCAAGATACGCAGTATTTT
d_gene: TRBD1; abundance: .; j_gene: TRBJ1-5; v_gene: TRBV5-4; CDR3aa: CASSNGGTGRNQPQHF; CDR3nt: TGTGCCAGCAGCAACGGAGGGACAGGTCGCAATCAGCCCCAGCATTTT
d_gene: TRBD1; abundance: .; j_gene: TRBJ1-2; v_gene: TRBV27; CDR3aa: CASSPRTGRDGYTF; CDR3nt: TGTGCCAGCAGTCCCCGGACAGGGAGGGATGGCTACACCTTC
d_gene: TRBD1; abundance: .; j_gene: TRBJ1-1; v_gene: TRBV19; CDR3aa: CASSIRDRGTEAFF; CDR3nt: TGTGCCAGTAGTATCAGGGACAGGGGAACTGAAGCTTTCTTT
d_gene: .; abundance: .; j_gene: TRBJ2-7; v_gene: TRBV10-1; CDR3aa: CASSEGSYYEQYF; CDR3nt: TGCGCCAGCAGTGAAGGATCCTACTACGAGCAGTACTTC
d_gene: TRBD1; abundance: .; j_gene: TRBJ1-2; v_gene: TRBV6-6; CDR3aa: CASRGQGRNYGYTF; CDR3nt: TGTGCCAGCAGAGGACAGGGCCGAAACTATGGCTACACCTTC
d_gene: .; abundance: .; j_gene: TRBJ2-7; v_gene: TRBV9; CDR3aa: CASSVVPTGLSYEQYF; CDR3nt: TGTGCCAGCAGCGTAGTGCCGACAGGACTCTCCTACGAGCAGTACTTC
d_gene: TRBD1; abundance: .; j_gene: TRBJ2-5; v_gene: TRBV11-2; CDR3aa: CASSLFTGDQETQYF; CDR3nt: TGTGCCAGCAGCTTATTTACAGGGGACCAAGAGACCCAGTACTTC
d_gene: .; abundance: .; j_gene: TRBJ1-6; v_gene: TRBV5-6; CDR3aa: CAGSWTENSPLHF; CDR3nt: TGTGCCGGCAGTTGGACGGAAAATTCACCCCTCCACTTT
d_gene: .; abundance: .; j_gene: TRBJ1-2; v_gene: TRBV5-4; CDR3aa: CASSLIWGGYGYTF; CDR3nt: TGTGCCAGCAGCTTAATATGGGGAGGCTATGGCTACACCTTC
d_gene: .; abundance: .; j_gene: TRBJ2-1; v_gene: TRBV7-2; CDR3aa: CASSLARSDEQFF; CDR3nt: TGTGCCAGCAGCTTAGCGCGTTCCGATGAGCAGTTCTTC